The sequence of this T cell receptor beta chain was determined in a study of neoadjuvant anti-PD-1 for oral cavity cancer. In the study overall: Patients mostly received three to four biweekly nivolumab doses at 3 mg/kg before surgery.

Study outcomes and limitations: Higher pretreatment blood Treg/Th17 ratios correlated with higher pretreatment blood and lower post-treatment tumor TCRbeta clonality.

Patients were newly diagnosed with stage II-IVA oral cavity squamous cell carcinoma without prior systemic or radiation treatment. Details on this clone: Its antigen is unidentified.

Libraries were prepared by immunoSEQ multiplex PCR; TCRdb keeps only in-frame clonotypes and omits some of them. The sample records 14,000 to 15,000 clones, approximately 70% being singletons. The CDR3 runs to 14 residues. Trimming shortened V by 5 bases and J by 4 bases, and 15 bases separated the two germline ends. Germline CDR1 reads MNHEY; CDR2 reads SMNVEV (reference sequence). The material sequenced was PBMCs, taken before nivolumab (anti-PD-1) treatment. The TCR sequence derives from a person aged 40 to 85 with oral cavity squamous cell carcinoma. V gene TRBV27 combines with J gene TRBJ2-7; perhaps TRBD2 as D (6 bases). The CDR3 nucleotides read TGTGCCAGCAGTCTCTTAGCGGAACCGTACGAGCAGTACTTC. It encodes CASSLLAEPYEQYF.